The 18 T cell receptor beta chains below were found in one sample sequenced in a study of blood T cell repertoires in COVID-19. Sequencing was performed with immunoSEQ multiplex PCR; in TCRdb, only in-frame clones are kept and a portion is missing. The table includes under 250,000 clones, over 85% detected once. The sequencing sample was made of PBMCs or T cells enriched from blood (not recorded which). The receptors derive from a woman younger than 45 with acute COVID-19.

This chain connects TRBV11-3 to TRBJ2-2, with TRBD2 matching over 11 bases. This CDR3 spans 15 amino acids. J was trimmed by 2 bases and V by 5 bases; bases with no gene match: 1. The germline gives CDR1 SGHNT, CDR2 YENEEA. This CDR3 is CASSLAGGNTGELFF. The DNA for the CDR3 is TGTGCCAGCAGCCTAGCGGGGGGAAACACCGGGGAGCTGTTTTTT.

V usage is TRBV30 and J usage is TRBJ1-1, with D uncertain. Germline V gene sequence: CDR1 GTSNPN, CDR2 SVGIG (reference sequence). The germline V and J ends were trimmed by 2 bases and 1 base, with 17 bases remaining between them. The CDR3 has 16 amino acids. As DNA, the CDR3 is TGTGCCTGGAGTAGTAGGGAGGGCAGGTGGAACACTGAAGCTTTCTTT. Its translation is CAWSSREGRWNTEAFF.

This chain uses TRBV4-1 with TRBJ2-1; 7 nucleotides agree with TRBD2. The V segment lost 1 base and the J segment 6 bases; nucleotides outside the gene matches: 6. The CDR3 contains 15 residues. Germline V gene data show CDR1 as MGHRA and CDR2 as YSYEKL. The CDR3 protein is CASSQGQERGNEQFF. For the CDR3, the DNA is TGCGCCAGCAGCCAAGGTCAGGAGCGGGGCAATGAGCAGTTCTTC.

The gene calls are TRBV19 and TRBJ1-1; D may be TRBD1 (5 bases). The V end was cut by 5 bases, the J end by 4 bases, with 14 bases between. There are 14 residues in the CDR3. Germline V gives CDR1 LNHDA, CDR2 SQIVND (reference sequence). The CDR3 bases are TGTGCCAGTAGTGCCAGGGTTCTTAGCACTGAAGCTTTCTTT. It specifies CASSARVLSTEAFF. Full variable domain (rest looked up from reference TRBV19 and TRBJ1-1): DGGITQSPKYLFRKEGQNVTLSCEQNLNHDAMYWYRQDPGQGLRLIYYSQIVNDFQKGDIAEGYSVSREKKESFPLTVTSAQKNPTAFYLCASSARVLSTEAFFGQGTRLTVV.

The genes are TRBV6-5 and TRBJ1-6, with 7 bases fitting TRBD1. CDR1 is MNHEY, CDR2 SVGAGI, per germline. With V trimmed by 4 bases and J by 7 bases, 7 bases remained unmatched. This CDR3 region has 15 residues. The chain's CDR3 is CASSSKQGMNSPLHF. DNA for the CDR3: TGTGCCAGCAGTTCTAAACAGGGGATGAATTCACCCCTCCACTTT.

The chain joins TRBV11-2 to TRBJ1-1; 12 positions match TRBD1. V lost 4 bases, J lost 1 base, and 7 bases stayed unmatched. CDR3 length equals 17 residues. Germline V gives CDR1 SGHAT, CDR2 FQNNGV. The CDR3 loop reads CASSWGTGGVWNTEAFF. In DNA, the CDR3 is TGTGCCAGCAGCTGGGGGACAGGGGGCGTTTGGAACACTGAAGCTTTCTTT.

The chain has TRBV6-5 and TRBJ1-1; TRBD1 agrees at 8 bases. Germline CDR1 and CDR2: MNHEY and SVGAGI. V lost 7 bases to trimming and J lost 2 bases; unmatched junction nucleotides: 6. This CDR3 comprises 14 residues. CDR3 DNA: TGTGCCAGCACAATCGACAGGGGCAACACTGAAGCTTTCTTT. Its translation is CASTIDRGNTEAFF.

The CDR3 loop reads CASSLNEAREKLFF. CDR3 DNA sequence: TGTGCCAGCAGCCTCAACGAGGCGAGGGAAAAACTGTTTTTT. The chain couples TRBV28 to TRBJ1-4; no clear D gene. Germline lookup yields CDR1 MDHEN and CDR2 SYDVKM. Trimming shortened V by 6 bases and J by 8 bases, and 16 bases separated the two germline ends. The CDR3 is made up of 14 amino acids.

The chain carries TRBV15 and TRBJ2-5; tentatively, D is TRBD2 (7 bases). Per the germline V gene, CDR1 is LNHNV and CDR2 is YYDKDF (reference sequence). The CDR3 extends over 16 amino acids. Trimming removed 0 bases at V and 1 base at J, with 12 bases between. DNA of the CDR3: TGTGCCACCAGCAGAGAAGGGGCGGGGGCCCAAGAGACCCAGTACTTC. Amino acid sequence: CATSREGAGAQETQYF. Combining the CDR3 with reference TRBV15 and TRBJ2-5 gives the whole variable domain DAMVIQNPRYQVTQFGKPVTLSCSQTLNHNVMYWYQQKSSQAPKLLFHYYDKDFNNEADTPDNFQSRRPNTSFCFLDIRSPGLGDTAMYLCATSREGAGAQETQYFGPGTRLLVL.

The V call is TRBV12-3 or TRBV12-4, the J call TRBJ2-1; possibly TRBD2 for D (5 bases). Trimming pared 7 bases from V and 9 bases from J, leaving 7 bases between. The CDR3 sequence is 10 residues long. CDR3 in amino acids: CASKAGEQFF. In DNA, the CDR3 is TGTGCCAGCAAGGCGGGTGAGCAGTTCTTC.

The rearrangement uses TRBV6-5 and TRBJ2-4, with D perhaps matching TRBD2 (6 bases). Trimming removed 10 bases from V and 8 bases from J, with 15 bases in between. Germline values: CDR1 MNHEY, CDR2 SVGAGI. This CDR3 has 12 amino acids. CDR3 residues: CATSEPGDIQYF. DNA for the CDR3: TGTGCCACCTCAGAGCCGGGGGACATTCAGTACTTC.

The rearrangement joins TRBV7-9 to TRBJ1-4; a possible D gene is TRBD1 (6 bases). Germline V lookup: CDR1 SEHNR, CDR2 FQNEAQ (reference sequence). The CDR3 spans 17 residues. Trimming took 1 base from V and 3 from J, leaving 15 bases between them. CDR3 sequence reads: CASSLDPDRLSNEKLFF. The CDR3 DNA reads as TGTGCCAGCAGCTTAGATCCCGACAGGCTGTCTAATGAAAAACTGTTTTTT.

The rearrangement uses TRBV24-1 and TRBJ1-5; no definite D call. The CDR3 has 13 residues. V gave up 1 base and J gave up 4 bases, with 4 bases separating them. Per the germline V gene, CDR1 is KGHDR and CDR2 is SFDVKD. This chain's CDR3 is CATSDFSNQPQHF. DNA for the CDR3: TGTGCCACCAGTGATTTCAGTAATCAGCCCCAGCATTTT.

The chain has TRBV11-2 and TRBJ1-6, with D possibly being TRBD1 (6 bases). V was shortened by 6 bases and J by 6 bases, with 15 bases between the two germline ends. The CDR3 sequence is 15 residues long. CDR1 SGHAT and CDR2 FQNNGV come from the germline V gene. For the CDR3, the DNA is TGTGCCAGCAGACAAGGGGGTTGGCCTAATTCACCCCTCCACTTT. It translates to CASRQGGWPNSPLHF.

There are a few counts of this clone. This chain joins TRBV6-4 and TRBJ2-7, with a possible D match to TRBD1 (5 bases). The V gene lost 7 bases and the J gene lost 3 bases, with 16 bases spanning the gap. This CDR3 spans 14 amino acids. Germline CDR1 is MRHNA and CDR2 is SNTAGT. The CDR3: CASKPPYRFYEQYF. CDR3 nucleotide sequence: TGTGCCAGCAAACCCCCCTACAGGTTCTACGAGCAGTACTTC.

The V and J genes are TRBV30 and TRBJ2-1; 8 nucleotides line up with TRBD2. V shed 1 base, J shed 2 bases, and the junction held 4 bases outside the gene matches. The CDR3 is 15 residues long. Germline lookup yields CDR1 GTSNPN and CDR2 SVGIG (reference sequence). CDR3 protein: CAWSALAGPYNEQFF. In nucleotides, the CDR3 is TGTGCCTGGAGTGCGTTAGCGGGACCCTACAATGAGCAGTTCTTC. The full variable domain, rest sourced from reference TRBV30 and TRBJ2-1, is SQTIHQWPATLVQPVGSPLSLECTVEGTSNPNLYWYRQAAGRGLQLLFYSVGIGQISSEVPQNLSASRPQDRQFILSSKKLLLSDSGFYLCAWSALAGPYNEQFFGPGTRLTVL.

V gene TRBV3-1 (or the pseudogene TRBV3-2) combines with J gene TRBJ2-1, with 10 nucleotides matching TRBD2. The V gene end was trimmed by 2 bases and the J gene end by 8 bases; junction bases not matched to a gene: 12. CDR3 length: 17 amino acids. Per germline, CDR1 LGHDT and CDR2 YNNKEL (reference sequence). The CDR3 bases are TGTGCCAGCAGCCAACACAGAGCGGGGGGGCCGTTGGATGAGCAGTTCTTC. Translating gives CASSQHRAGGPLDEQFF.

The rearrangement joins TRBV3-1 (or the pseudogene TRBV3-2) to TRBJ2-2; TRBD2 might be the D (6 bases). In germline, CDR1 is LGHDT, CDR2 YNNKEL (reference sequence). The CDR3 extends over 17 amino acids. V was pared by 3 bases and J by 1 base, with 15 bases between. In DNA form, the CDR3 reads TGTGCCAGCAGCCATTCGCGGGGCCGGGGGAACACCGGGGAGCTGTTTTTT. This gives the protein CASSHSRGRGNTGELFF.